These T cell receptor beta chains were read from a single sample in a study of OX40 agonist ivuxolimab in advanced cancers. Assay used: immunoSEQ multiplex PCR; TCRdb lists only in-frame clones, some missing. Of fewer than 6,500 clones listed, approximately 63% are singletons. This material consisted of CD4+ or CD8+ T cells sorted from blood, taken in a trial of the OX40 agonist ivuxolimab. These receptors were taken from an adult with an advanced solid tumor such as melanoma, head and neck, liver or kidney cancer. Both conserved end residues are part of each CDR3. D genes are given only for firm matches. A row's size may be missing; if present it is once, few, many or a size class.

TRBV5-4	once	TRBJ1-4	-	TGTGCCAGCAGCCGGACATGGGGTGAAAAACTGTTTTTT	CASSRTWGEKLFF
TRBV6-5	-	TRBJ1-2	TRBD1	TGTGCCAGCAGTTACCAAGGGACAGGATATGGCTACACCTTC	CASSYQGTGYGYTF
TRBV7-9	large	TRBJ1-5	-	TGTGCCAGCAGCCCAGGGAACAATCAGCCCCAGCATTTT	CASSPGNNQPQHF
TRBV5-1	-	TRBJ2-5	-	TGCGCCAGCAGCTTGTGGGCAGGGGAGGGGGAGACCCAGTACTTC	CASSLWAGEGETQYF
TRBV7-9	-	TRBJ2-7	-	TGTGCCAGCAGAGAGGGCTCCTACGAGCAGTACTTC	CASREGSYEQYF
TRBV15	-	TRBJ1-5	-	TGTGCCACCAGCAGAGAGATGTATAGCAATCAGCCCCAGCATTTT	CATSREMYSNQPQHF
TRBV6-6	-	TRBJ1-6	TRBD1	TGTGCCAGCAGTTACTCCGGGACAGGGAATTCACCCCTCCACTTT	CASSYSGTGNSPLHF
TRBV13	-	TRBJ1-1	TRBD1	TGTGCCAGCAGCTTCGGACAGGGGTCTTGGACTGGGGCTTTCTTT	CASSFGQGSWTGAFF
TRBV27	few	TRBJ2-3	TRBD1	TGTGCCAGCAGTCCCTATTGGACAGGGGCTAGCACAGATACGCAGTATTTT	CASSPYWTGASTDTQYF
TRBV2	once	TRBJ2-3	-	TGTGCCAGCAGTGATGGGCTTCACAATACAGATACGCAGTATTTT	CASSDGLHNTDTQYF
TRBV21-1	-	TRBJ2-7	-	TGTGCCAGCAGACGTCTACTATCCGTGTTAGACGAGCAGTACTTC	CASRRLLSVLDEQYF
TRBV7-2	once	TRBJ1-5	-	TGTGCCAGCAGCTTAGGGGGTGACAGGAGGAATCAGCCCCAGCATTTT	CASSLGGDRRNQPQHF
TRBV13	-	TRBJ2-7	TRBD2	TGTGCCAGCAGCTTAGGCCCCTCTAGCGGGAGGTTCTCCTACGAGCAGTACTTC	CASSLGPSSGRFSYEQYF
TRBV7-9	-	TRBJ2-7	TRBD1	TGTGCCAGCAGCGTCTTCGGGACAGGTTCCTACGAGCAGTACTTC	CASSVFGTGSYEQYF